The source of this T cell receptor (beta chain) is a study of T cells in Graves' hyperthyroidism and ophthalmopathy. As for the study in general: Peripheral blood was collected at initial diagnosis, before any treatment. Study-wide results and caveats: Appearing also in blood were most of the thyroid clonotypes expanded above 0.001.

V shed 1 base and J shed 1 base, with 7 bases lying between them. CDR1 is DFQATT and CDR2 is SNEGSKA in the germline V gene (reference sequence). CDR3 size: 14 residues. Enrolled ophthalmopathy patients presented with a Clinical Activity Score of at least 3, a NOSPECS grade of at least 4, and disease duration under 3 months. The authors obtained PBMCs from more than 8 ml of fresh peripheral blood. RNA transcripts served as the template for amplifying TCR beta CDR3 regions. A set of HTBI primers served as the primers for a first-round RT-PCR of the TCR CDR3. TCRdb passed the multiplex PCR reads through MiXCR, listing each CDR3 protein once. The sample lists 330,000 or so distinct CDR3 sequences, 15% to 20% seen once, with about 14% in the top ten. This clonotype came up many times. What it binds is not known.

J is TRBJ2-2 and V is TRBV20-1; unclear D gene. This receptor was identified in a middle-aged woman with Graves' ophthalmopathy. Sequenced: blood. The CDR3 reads CSARVNQNTGELFF. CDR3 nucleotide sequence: TGCAGTGCTAGAGTCAATCAGAACACCGGGGAGCTGTTTTTT.